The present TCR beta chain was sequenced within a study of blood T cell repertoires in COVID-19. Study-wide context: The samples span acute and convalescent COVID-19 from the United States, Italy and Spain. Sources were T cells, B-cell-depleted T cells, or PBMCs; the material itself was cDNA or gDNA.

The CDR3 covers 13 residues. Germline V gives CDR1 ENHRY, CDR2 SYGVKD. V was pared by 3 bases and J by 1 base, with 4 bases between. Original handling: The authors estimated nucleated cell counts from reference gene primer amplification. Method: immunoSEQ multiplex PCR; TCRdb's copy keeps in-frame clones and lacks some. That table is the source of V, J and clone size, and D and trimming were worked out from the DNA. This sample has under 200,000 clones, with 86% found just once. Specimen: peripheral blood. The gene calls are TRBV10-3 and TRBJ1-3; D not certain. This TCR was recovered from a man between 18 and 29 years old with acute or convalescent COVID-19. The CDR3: CAISDLSGNTIYF. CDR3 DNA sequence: TGTGCCATCAGTGACTTGTCTGGAAACACCATATATTTT.